These T cell receptor beta chains were read from a single sample in a study of T cell responses to AZD1222 COVID-19 vaccine. Clones were sequenced by immunoSEQ multiplex PCR, and TCRdb holds only the in-frame ones, with some missing. This sample has tens of thousands of clones, with 80% to 85% found just once. The material was peripheral blood, obtained 28 days after the second AZD1222 dose. The source is an adult who received the AZD1222 COVID-19 vaccine. CDR3s include the opening cysteine and the closing phenylalanine or tryptophan. A D gene is named only where the DNA matches it firmly. Part of the rows lack a size; the others show once, few, many or a class for expanded clones.

CDR3 length	clone size	V gene	J gene	D gene	CDR3 protein	CDR3 DNA
15	few	TRBV9	TRBJ1-1	NA	CASSVIQGRNTEAFF	TGTGCCAGCAGCGTAATACAGGGAAGAAACACTGAAGCTTTCTTT
14	NA	TRBV19	TRBJ2-7	TRBD1	CASSITTGDYEQYF	TGTGCCAGTAGTATAACCACAGGGGACTACGAGCAGTACTTC
14	NA	TRBV6-6	TRBJ1-2	NA	CASSRSAQNYGYTF	TGTGCCAGCAGTCGATCGGCGCAGAACTATGGCTACACCTTC
11	NA	TRBV12-3/TRBV12-4	TRBJ2-7	NA	CASSDQGEQYF	TGTGCCAGCAGCGATCAAGGGGAGCAGTACTTC
15	NA	TRBV5-3	TRBJ2-7	NA	CARTLARDNSYEQYF	TGTGCCAGAACCCTCGCCCGGGACAACTCCTACGAGCAGTACTTC
15	NA	TRBV18	TRBJ2-2	TRBD2	CASSSGLAGAGELFF	TGTGCCAGCTCATCGGGACTAGCGGGGGCCGGGGAGCTGTTTTTT
13	once	TRBV3-1/TRBV3-2	TRBJ1-1	NA	CASIERLGTEAFF	TGTGCCAGCATTGAACGGTTGGGCACTGAAGCTTTCTTT
13	NA	TRBV2	TRBJ1-5	TRBD1	CASSVDRDQPQHF	TGTGCCAGCAGTGTTGACAGGGATCAGCCCCAGCATTTT
13	NA	TRBV6-5	TRBJ2-2	TRBD2	CASGRETTGELFF	TGTGCCAGCGGGCGGGAGACCACCGGGGAGCTGTTTTTT
15	NA	TRBV10-1	TRBJ2-2	NA	CASQQGLPNTGELFF	TGCGCCAGCCAACAGGGACTCCCGAACACCGGGGAGCTGTTTTTT
12	NA	TRBV6-5	TRBJ1-1	NA	CASSSGLTEAFF	TGTGCCAGCAGTTCAGGGTTAACTGAAGCTTTCTTT
15	NA	TRBV29-1	TRBJ2-7	TRBD1	CSVDGWDRGPYEQYF	TGCAGCGTTGATGGGTGGGACAGGGGCCCCTACGAGCAGTACTTC
11	NA	TRBV4-1	TRBJ2-5	NA	CASSLQETQYF	TGCGCCAGCAGCCTTCAGGAGACCCAGTACTTC
13	few	TRBV5-5	TRBJ1-6	NA	CASSLAANSPLHF	TGTGCCAGCAGCTTGGCTGCAAATTCACCCCTCCACTTT
14	NA	TRBV9	TRBJ1-2	NA	CASSVGEGNYGYTF	TGTGCCAGCAGCGTAGGCGAGGGGAACTATGGCTACACCTTC
14	NA	TRBV14	TRBJ1-6	TRBD1	CASSQVRGHSPLHF	TGTGCCAGCAGCCAAGTAAGGGGGCACTCACCCCTCCACTTT
14	NA	TRBV19	TRBJ1-5	TRBD1	CASSPTGGNQPQHF	TGTGCCAGTAGTCCCACAGGGGGCAATCAGCCCCAGCATTTT
15	NA	TRBV6-5	TRBJ1-2	TRBD1	CATTFGTGINYGYTF	TGTGCCACGACCTTCGGGACAGGCATTAACTATGGCTACACCTTC
16	few	TRBV7-3	TRBJ2-2	TRBD2	CASSFSAGGNTGELFF	TGTGCCAGCAGCTTCTCAGCGGGGGGAAACACCGGGGAGCTGTTTTTT
16	NA	TRBV19	TRBJ2-1	TRBD1	CASSTTGQGLYNEQFF	TGTGCCAGTAGTACCACGGGACAGGGGCTGTATAATGAGCAGTTCTTC